This record concerns one T cell receptor (beta chain) sequence. Antigen: not known. Using CD45RO/CCR7/CD25/CD127/CD95/CD27, CD4+ naive, central memory, regulatory and stem cell-like memory cells were sorted. Sorted cells reached over 95% purity in every population. The sample is drawn from a study of beta chain features in type 1 diabetes. Study as a whole: Age, gender and cell yields were alike across patients and healthy donors.

Overall study results and limits: People with Type 1 diabetes carried modestly yet significantly shorter TCRB CDR3s in all four CD4+ subsets. It was among patients, rather than healthy donors, that naive, central memory and Treg TCRB repertoires appeared more similar.

The investigators reverse transcribed all of the isolated RNA, so they sequenced expressed TCRB transcripts. The protocol was immunoSEQ multiplex PCR, while the TCRdb copy is restricted to in-frame clones and leaves out a portion. The sample carries 600,000 or so clones, over 13% recorded once. The CDR3 consists of 11 residues. CDR1 and CDR2 from the germline V gene are SNHLY and FYNNEI. Trimming cost V 4 bases and J 11 bases, with 9 bases left between them. The specimen was naive CD4+ T cells from blood. This chain connects TRBV2 to TRBJ1-5, with no clear D. This receptor was obtained from a man in his late teens or twenties with type 1 diabetes. The CDR3, as DNA: TGTGCCAGCAGTGTCCAAGGTTCCCAGCATTTT. Translated, it gives CASSVQGSQHF.